This T cell receptor beta chain was sequenced in a study of monozygotic twins with inflammatory bowel disease. The CDR3 extends over 17 amino acids. CDR1 is SGHNT and CDR2 is YYREEE in the germline V gene (reference sequence). Study-wide results and caveats: T cell subtypes that differed could not be told apart.

Total RNA input per TCR library was around 3,500 ng. A template switching step added UMIs, each with a 6-nucleotide sample barcode. Two rounds of nested PCR, of about 17 and 10 cycles, were run on TCRalpha and TCRbeta cDNA. No DNA is given; TCRdb re-called the 5' RACE reads and lists each CDR3 protein once. The specimen's table records 200,000 to 250,000 distinct CDR3 sequences. To note about this clonotype: Its antigen is not identified.

The material sequenced was blood. The receptor's source is a human donor with ulcerative colitis or Crohn's disease, or a healthy co-twin of an affected twin (not recorded which). The chain uses TRBV5-4 and TRBJ1-1; the D call from TCRdb, TRBD1, cannot be confirmed without DNA. CDR3 loop: CASSGERRYAKNTEAFF.